The source of this T cell receptor (beta chain) is a study of T cells expressing NK-cell markers. The CDR3 totals 11 residues. TCRdb re-called the 5' RACE reads and shows each CDR3 protein once, DNA omitted. There are under 600,000 distinct CDR3 sequences in the sample, with under 1.5% held by the top ten. V is TRBV21-1 and J is TRBJ1-2. TRBV21-1 is designated a pseudogene. The sequencing sample was made of blood T cells: a sorted CD56 or NKG2C T cell subset, CD4+ or CD8+ T cells, or bulk PBMC T cells (not recorded which). This sequence originates from a woman between 45 and 60 years old in good health. The CDR3 loop is CASSGRTDSAF.